This TCR beta chain came from a study of blood T cells in healthy people across ages (dated by TCRdb to between 2015 and 2016). The study in broad terms: In model experiments, template switching captured about one uniquely barcoded TCR beta cDNA molecule for every two T cells. Using deep sequencing normalized with unique cDNA molecular identifiers, the study measured how TCR beta repertoire diversity changes with age. Donors were grouped into four age groups: young (average 16 years), middle-aged (about 40), aged (about 59) and long-lived (around 80). Donors of different ages were randomly distributed across sequencing lanes to avoid experimental bias. Two additional independent replicas of 1 million unique cDNA reads from the same blood draw were analyzed for two donors (one aged 18 to 30 and one aged 80 or older).

The donors were around 39 Caucasian individuals from Russia, aged roughly 6 to 100 years, who were systemically healthy. Around 9.8 milliliters of peripheral blood were collected from each donor into EDTA-treated Vacutainer tubes. PBMCs were isolated by Ficoll-Paque density-gradient centrifugation, with at least 6 million obtained per sample. Total RNA was extracted from PBMCs with Trizol reagent, with at least 5.5 micrograms obtained per sample. For every donor, an aliquot of PBMCs went through flow cytometry to measure the percentages of naive CD45RAhigh/CD27high T cells. The library was made by 5' RACE. This sample was sequenced with an Illumina HiSeq 2500. A second about 7 to 11 cycle PCR used a sample-barcoded 5' primer and a J-beta primer mix. A unique molecular identifier was introduced onto each TCR beta cDNA molecule by a template-switch 5' adaptor carrying 12 random nucleotides. Each sample yielded at least 2.5 million CDR3-containing paired-end reads. All of the RNA was converted into first-strand cDNA using the Mint cDNA synthesis kit, with a TRBC-specific oligonucleotide serving as the primer. Following uracil-DNA glycosylase treatment, all cDNA underwent a first 18-cycle PCR with the universal primers M1SS and BC2_uni_R. The original pipeline was this. For normalization, 1 million high-quality reads, each with a distinct molecular identifier, were randomly selected from each sample. Reads with shared molecular identifiers were discarded instead of being binned into consensus sequences. CDR3 identification, clonotype clustering and error correction used MiTCR with a Q25 quality threshold and the strictest error-elimination algorithm. A nonparametric unseen species model with Euler transformation was used to estimate a lower bound on total TCR beta diversity. TCRdb trimmed public reads at Q25 via fastp, called clones via MiXCR and kept in-frame beta chains. Under each unique CDR3 protein, matching rows form one entry showing the most common genes and DNA. TCRdb, rather than the study authors, made the V and J calls. The sample table contains about a million distinct CDR3 sequences; only one count was recorded for 45% to 60% of them. About 22% of the sample comes from the top ten.

The germline V gene (reference sequence) gives CDR1 as GTSNPN and CDR2 as SVGIG. Including cysteine and phenylalanine, the CDR3 has 12 amino acids. The sequence is cut down to CDR3 DNA, 36 bases in frame from base 1. V was cut back by 6 bases and J by 5 bases, leaving a gap of 12 bases between them. In this sample, this clonotype turned up a few times. No antigen is known for it. No clone much larger than this one lies a single base away; base qualities are absent. Overall results and qualifications from the work: As age increased, observed TCR beta diversity per million T cells dropped in a roughly linear way, and a significant reduction was already evident by age about 36. The CMV infection status of donors was not known, potentially confounding age-related changes in expanded clonotypes. Total diversity estimates from one million sequenced T cells were considered lower bounds and underestimates. The long-lived group showed more naive CD4+ T cells, fewer expanded clones and increased TCR diversity than the aged group, suggesting age selection. There was a strong correlation between observed TCR beta diversity and the percentage of naive T cells measured by flow cytometry. Since profiling was done on bulk unsorted PBMCs, naive and antigen-experienced compartments could not be conclusively compared.

This receptor chain uses TRBV30 and TRBJ2-3, and TRBD2 may be the D gene, going by 5 matching bases. The sample consisted of blood. The source is a woman aged 55-70 years in good health. The CDR3 reads CACSVSVDTQYF. The DNA reads TGTGCCTGTAGCGTCTCGGTAGATACGCAGTATTTT.